Listed below are T cell receptor beta chains from one sample, sequenced in a study of T cell changes during pregnancy in multiple sclerosis. Produced via immunoSEQ multiplex PCR; TCRdb's table is partial and in-frame only. Among roughly 50,000 clones listed, 90% to 95% were seen once. Material: CD4+ T cells from peripheral blood mononuclear cells, obtained after pregnancy. These receptors all come from a female donor with multiple sclerosis, enrolled in a pregnancy study. Each CDR3 is given with its conserved first and last residue. A D gene is named only where the DNA matches it firmly. Part of the rows lack a size; the others show once, few, many or a class for expanded clones.

j_gene,v_gene,d_gene,abundance,CDR3nt,CDR3aa
TRBJ2-2,TRBV11-2,TRBD2,NA,TGTGCCAGCAGCCCTATCCAGAGGAGTAGCGGGAGAAGGGCCGGGGAGCTGTTTTTT,CASSPIQRSSGRRAGELFF
TRBJ2-7,TRBV11-2,NA,NA,TGTGCCAGCAGCTCCTTAGGGGCGCCCAACGAGCAGTACTTC,CASSSLGAPNEQYF
TRBJ1-3,TRBV18,NA,NA,TGTGCCAGCTCACCACAGCCAGGGCTCCACTCTGGAAACACCATATATTTT,CASSPQPGLHSGNTIYF
TRBJ2-3,TRBV6-1,TRBD1,NA,TGTGCCAGCAGTGGAGGAGGTGTTGGGACAGGGCAAACTACGCAGTATTTT,CASSGGGVGTGQTTQYF
TRBJ2-7,TRBV23-1,TRBD2,NA,TGCGCCAGCAGTTCCCCCTATCACTTCCTAGCGGAATACTACGAGCAGTACTTC,CASSSPYHFLAEYYEQYF
TRBJ2-3,TRBV5-1,TRBD2,NA,TGCGCCAGCAGCTTAATAGCGGGAGGTTCAGATACGCAGTATTTT,CASSLIAGGSDTQYF
TRBJ2-7,TRBV5-6,NA,NA,TGTGCCAGCAGCCGAGGCTGGGGGCTTGCTTACGAGCAGTACTTC,CASSRGWGLAYEQYF
TRBJ2-1,TRBV19,TRBD1,NA,TGTGCCAGTAGTAAGCGGGACAGGGGCAGCTCCTACAATGAGCAGTTCTTC,CASSKRDRGSSYNEQFF
TRBJ1-3,TRBV12-5,NA,NA,TGTGCTAGTGGGAAACAGGGAAAGGATGGAAACACCATATATTTT,CASGKQGKDGNTIYF
TRBJ2-2,TRBV6-6,NA,NA,TGTGCCAGCAGCCTGACAGGGAACACCGGGGAGCTGTTTTTT,CASSLTGNTGELFF
TRBJ2-7,TRBV19,NA,NA,TGTGCCAGTAGTATAGTGAAGGGGGAACAGTACTTC,CASSIVKGEQYF
TRBJ2-7,TRBV30,TRBD2,NA,TGTGCCTGGGGAACGGGGGGGAGCATGTACGAGCAGTACTTC,CAWGTGGSMYEQYF
TRBJ2-6,TRBV18,NA,NA,TGTGCCAGCTCCCGGACAGTCGGGGCTGGGGCCAACGTCCTGACTTTC,CASSRTVGAGANVLTF
TRBJ2-6,TRBV5-6,NA,NA,TGTGCCAGCAGCTTGGCCCGTCGCTCTGGGGCCAACGTCCTGACTTTC,CASSLARRSGANVLTF
TRBJ2-5,TRBV5-1,NA,NA,TGCGCCAGCAGCTTAGTTCAGATGAACCAAGAGACCCAGTACTTC,CASSLVQMNQETQYF
TRBJ1-1,TRBV14,NA,NA,TGTGCCAGCAGCCAAAGGCACGGAGGGACTGAAGCTTTCTTT,CASSQRHGGTEAFF
TRBJ1-1,TRBV18,TRBD1,NA,TGTGCCAGCTCTCCTACAGGGGTAGGAAACACTGAAGCTTTCTTT,CASSPTGVGNTEAFF
TRBJ2-1,TRBV27,NA,NA,TGTGCCAGCAGTTTAATGACATCTCAGGGGTTTTTAGGTGAGCAGTTCTTC,CASSLMTSQGFLGEQFF
TRBJ2-1,TRBV6-1,NA,NA,TGTGCCAGCAGTGAACCCCCGGGGGTACCCTACAATGAGCAGTTCTTC,CASSEPPGVPYNEQFF
TRBJ1-1,TRBV30,TRBD1,few,TGTGCCTGGCGACAGGGGCACACTGAAGCTTTCTTT,CAWRQGHTEAFF
TRBJ1-1,TRBV15,NA,NA,TGTGCCACCAGCAGAGATTCGACGGCAGGGAACACTGAAGCTTTCTTT,CATSRDSTAGNTEAFF
TRBJ1-4,TRBV30,NA,once,TGTGCCTGGACGTTAGGTATCGGGGATAATGAAAAACTGTTTTTT,CAWTLGIGDNEKLFF
TRBJ1-1,TRBV5-5,NA,NA,TGTGCCAGCGGTAGACAGCGCATGGGCATGAACACTGAAGCTTTCTTT,CASGRQRMGMNTEAFF
TRBJ2-3,TRBV18,NA,NA,TGTGCCAGCTCATCAACGGACTGGGGAACTGGCACAGATACGCAGTATTTT,CASSSTDWGTGTDTQYF
TRBJ2-2,TRBV11-3,NA,NA,TGTGCCAGCAGCTTAGATGTCGGCACCGGGGAGCTGTTTTTT,CASSLDVGTGELFF
TRBJ2-3,TRBV4-3,NA,NA,TGCGCCAGCAGCCAAGCTGCAGATACGCAGTATTTT,CASSQAADTQYF
TRBJ2-7,TRBV7-2,TRBD2,NA,TGTGCCAGCAGCCCTGGCGGGGGGGCCTCCTACGAGCAGTACTTC,CASSPGGGASYEQYF
TRBJ2-7,TRBV5-1,TRBD2,NA,TGCGCCAGCAGCTCGGGGGGGGGAGCGGGAGTATCCTACGAGCAGTACTTC,CASSSGGGAGVSYEQYF
TRBJ2-4,TRBV28,NA,NA,TGTGCCAGCAGTTTACGGGGGGGACAGGGTCTCAACATTCAGTACTTC,CASSLRGGQGLNIQYF
TRBJ2-7,TRBV28,TRBD2,NA,TGTGCCACCCATAATAGCGGGAGCTCCTACGAGCAGTACTTC,CATHNSGSSYEQYF
TRBJ1-2,TRBV2,TRBD1,NA,TGTGCCAGCAGATCCACAGGGGGCGATTATGGCTACACCTTC,CASRSTGGDYGYTF
TRBJ2-7,TRBV7-3,NA,few,TGTGCCAGCAGCTTACGGCAATCGGGCGAGCAGTACTTC,CASSLRQSGEQYF
TRBJ2-3,TRBV5-4,TRBD2,NA,TGTGCCAGCAGCTTGGAGGGACTAGGGACAGATACGCAGTATTTT,CASSLEGLGTDTQYF
TRBJ2-5,TRBV6-5,TRBD2,NA,TGTGCCAGCAGTTTGGCGGGGGGGTCAGGAGAGACCCAGTACTTC,CASSLAGGSGETQYF
TRBJ1-2,TRBV18,TRBD1,NA,TGTGCCAGCTCATCCGCAGGGGGCCCGAACTATGGCTACACCTTC,CASSSAGGPNYGYTF
TRBJ2-7,TRBV6-5,NA,NA,TGTGCCAGCAGTTACTCGGCAGGGCTGTCCTACGAGCAGTACTTC,CASSYSAGLSYEQYF
TRBJ1-3,TRBV28,TRBD1,NA,TGTGCCAGCAGTACCCAGGGACAGTCTGGAAACACCATATATTTT,CASSTQGQSGNTIYF
TRBJ2-4,TRBV28,NA,NA,TGTGCCAGCAGTTCACCTGGACCGGGACAAGGAAACATTCAGTACTTC,CASSSPGPGQGNIQYF
TRBJ1-5,TRBV6-1,TRBD1,NA,TGTGCCAGCAGTGAACGCGCCAGGGGGGCCAATCAGCCCCAGCATTTT,CASSERARGANQPQHF
TRBJ2-1,TRBV28,TRBD1,NA,TGTGCCAGCAGCCGGGACAGGGCTTCGGGAGAGCAGTTCTTC,CASSRDRASGEQFF